Presented here are 9 T cell receptor beta chains from one specimen sequenced in a study of human T cells and chemical hapten exposure. This sample's time point: pre-sensitization, week 0. Treatment reported: therapeutic diphenylcyclopropenone sensitization with weekly scalp DPC. TCRdb re-analysed the RACE reads in MiXCR, keeping a single row per CDR3 protein. This table holds around 300,000 distinct CDR3 sequences, about 5% found once. The source was whole blood, collected in connection with sensitization to the hapten diphenylcyclopropenone (DPC). The receptors come from a woman aged 18-29 years with alopecia areata. Some clones in this sample may be carry-over from other donors' samples.

This clonotype was detected a few times. This CDR3 is CASSEWTGNKNTGELFF. The CDR3 DNA is TGTGCCAGCAGTGAGTGGACAGGGAATAAGAACACCGGGGAGCTGTTTTTT. The V and J genes are TRBV25-1 and TRBJ2-2, with 8 bases aligning to TRBD1. The CDR3 runs to 17 residues. V shed 3 bases, J shed 1 base, and the junction held 7 bases outside the gene matches. Germline loops: CDR1 MGHDK, CDR2 SYGVNS. The variable domain in full, completed from reference TRBV25-1 and TRBJ2-2, reads EADIYQTPRYLVIGTGKKITLECSQTMGHDKMYWYQQDPGMELHLIHYSYGVNSTEKGDLSSESTVSRIRTEHFPLTLESARPSHTSQYLCASSEWTGNKNTGELFFGEGSRLTVL.

The rearrangement links TRBV27 to TRBJ2-3; D possibly corresponds to TRBD1 (6 bases). With 6 bases removed from V and 6 bases from J, the gap between germline ends came to 19 bases. CDR3 length equals 15 residues. The germline V gene encodes CDR1 MNHEY and CDR2 SMNVEV (reference sequence). The CDR3 bases are TGTGCCAGCAGAAATCAGGGGAGTCCTACTGATACGCAGTATTTT. The encoded protein is CASRNQGSPTDTQYF.

The CDR3 protein is CASSGTGANTEAFF. For the CDR3, the DNA is TGTGCCAGCTCGGGGACAGGAGCGAACACTGAAGCTTTCTTT. The chain combines TRBV12-3 or TRBV12-4 with TRBJ1-1; 8 bases map to TRBD1. This CDR3 is built from 14 residues. Losses at the gene ends were 8 bases for V and 1 base for J; bases not matched to a gene: 6.

In this sample, this clonotype turned up once. In DNA, the CDR3 is TGTGCCAGCAGCCAACCCAGGGGGACAGTACCTGGTGAGCAGTTCTTC. Protein product: CASSQPRGTVPGEQFF. The chain joins TRBV3-1 to TRBJ2-1; 7 bases agree with TRBD1. Per germline, CDR1 LGHDT and CDR2 YNNKEL (reference sequence). The CDR3 extends over 16 amino acids. V shed 2 bases, J shed 9 bases, and the junction held 13 bases outside the gene matches.

This clonotype was seen many times. The chain uses TRBV6-2 or TRBV6-3 and TRBJ1-5, with TRBD1 as a possible D gene (5 bases). Trimming cost V 5 bases and J 2 bases, with 10 bases left between them. CDR3 length: 14 amino acids. Germline CDR1 is MNHEY and CDR2 is SVGEGT. CDR3 coding DNA: TGTGCCAGCAGTCGAGGACAACGCAATCAGCCCCAGCATTTT. It specifies CASSRGQRNQPQHF.

The sample holds a few counts of this clonotype. For the CDR3, the DNA is TGTGCCAGCAGCCAAGAGGGACTAGCGGGGGCCGTTAGCTCCTACAATGAGCAGTTCTTC. Translation: CASSQEGLAGAVSSYNEQFF. The chain uses TRBV3-1 and TRBJ2-1, with TRBD2 identical over 14 bases. The CDR3 is 20 amino acids. Germline V gene sequence: CDR1 LGHDT, CDR2 YNNKEL (reference sequence). V lost 0 bases to trimming and J lost 0 bases; unmatched junction nucleotides: 7.

This clonotype was found many times. The chain has TRBV3-1 and TRBJ1-4; possibly TRBD1 for D (6 bases). The CDR3 is 14 residues long. Germline-derived CDR1 and CDR2 are LGHDT and YNNKEL (reference sequence). V gave up 3 bases and J gave up 13 bases, with 18 bases separating them. The CDR3 coding sequence is TGTGCCAGCAGCCAGGGACCCCAGGGGTTTGGACTGTTTTTT. Its protein product is CASSQGPQGFGLFF. The whole variable domain, remainder taken from reference TRBV3-1 and TRBJ1-4, is DTAVSQTPKYLVTQMGNDKSIKCEQNLGHDTMYWYKQDSKKFLKIMFSYNNKELIINETVPNRFSPKSPDKAHLNLHINSLELGDSAVYFCASSQGPQGFGLFFGSGTQLSVL.

This clonotype was counted ten times or more. The chain recombines TRBV7-8 with TRBJ2-3; the D is unclear. With 3 bases removed from V and 2 bases from J, the gap between germline ends came to 15 bases. CDR1 and CDR2 from the germline V gene are SGHVS and FQNEAQ. The CDR3 sequence is 16 residues long. The chain's CDR3 is CASSFRVGRNTDTQYF. The CDR3 coding sequence is TGTGCCAGCAGCTTTAGGGTCGGGCGGAACACAGATACGCAGTATTTT.

The chain recombines TRBV3-1 with TRBJ2-7; no definite D call. CDR1 LGHDT and CDR2 YNNKEL come from the germline V gene (reference sequence). The CDR3 has 14 amino acids. V was shortened by 3 bases and J by 4 bases, with 13 bases between the two germline ends. The CDR3 DNA is TGTGCCAGCAGCCAGCGTGGGCTCGGTTACGAGCAGTACTTC. The encoded protein is CASSQRGLGYEQYF.